A selection of T cell receptor beta chains follows, all from one sample in a study of blood T cell repertoires in COVID-19. Sequencing used immunoSEQ multiplex PCR; TCRdb keeps in-frame clones, though not all of them. This table holds some 86,000 clones, roughly 90% found once. Sequenced material: peripheral blood. All receptors come from a human donor with active COVID-19. The donor label of this sample is uncertain. Both conserved end residues are part of each CDR3. Each record gives: CDR3 length, V gene, clone size, J gene, D gene, CDR3 DNA, CDR3 protein. The D gene is left open where the match is weak. Size values are once, few and many counts, or a class for expanded clones, and some rows have none.

length: 13
V: TRBV12-3/TRBV12-4
size: .
J: TRBJ2-7
D: .
DNA: TGTGCCAGCAGTTTAGGGGGCCCCTACGAGCAGTACTTC
CDR3: CASSLGGPYEQYF

length: 17
V: TRBV7-9
size: .
J: TRBJ1-4
D: .
DNA: TGTGCCAGCAGCTTCCATGGAGCCAGAGCAACTAATGAAAAACTGTTTTTT
CDR3: CASSFHGARATNEKLFF

length: 14
V: TRBV11-3
size: .
J: TRBJ2-1
D: .
DNA: TGTGCCAGCAGCTCACGGACGGGAGACAATGAGCAGTTCTTC
CDR3: CASSSRTGDNEQFF

length: 15
V: TRBV5-6
size: .
J: TRBJ1-1
D: TRBD1
DNA: TGTGCCAGCAGTTATGACAGGGGGACGAACACTGAAGCTTTCTTT
CDR3: CASSYDRGTNTEAFF

length: 16
V: TRBV29-1
size: few
J: TRBJ1-1
D: TRBD1
DNA: TGCAGCGTTGAACCCCAAGGTTTGACAGGGGGCACGGGAGCTTTCTTT
CDR3: CSVEPQGLTGGTGAFF

length: 11
V: TRBV2
size: .
J: TRBJ1-2
D: TRBD1
DNA: TGTGCCAGCATGGGACAGGGGGCTCGAACCTTC
CDR3: CASMGQGARTF

length: 19
V: TRBV5-1
size: .
J: TRBJ2-2
D: TRBD2
DNA: TGCGCCAGCAGCTTGGAGCTAGCGGGGTTTTTTGGCAACACCGGGGAGCTGTTTTTT
CDR3: CASSLELAGFFGNTGELFF

length: 15
V: TRBV4-3
size: once
J: TRBJ1-1
D: .
DNA: TGCGCCAGCAGCCAAGAGCTCAGACAGACCACTGAAGCTTTCTTT
CDR3: CASSQELRQTTEAFF

length: 15
V: TRBV28
size: .
J: TRBJ2-1
D: TRBD1
DNA: TGTGCCAGCAGTTTGACAGGGGGCCGTAGGAATGAGCAGTTCTTC
CDR3: CASSLTGGRRNEQFF

length: 18
V: TRBV7-2
size: .
J: TRBJ2-7
D: .
DNA: TGTGCCAGCAGCGCCACGGCCCCCGCGGCGGGAATCTCCTACGAGCAGTACTTC
CDR3: CASSATAPAAGISYEQYF

length: 13
V: TRBV15
size: once
J: TRBJ2-7
D: .
DNA: TGTGCCACCAGCAGAGACAGGAACGGCGAGCAGTACTTC
CDR3: CATSRDRNGEQYF

length: 13
V: TRBV19
size: few
J: TRBJ1-3
D: .
DNA: TGTGCCAGTAGTTCCCAGACTGGAAACACCATATATTTT
CDR3: CASSSQTGNTIYF

length: 15
V: TRBV5-1
size: .
J: TRBJ2-1
D: .
DNA: TGCGCCAGCAGCTCTTCCGGGGTAGGAAACAATGAGCAGTTCTTC
CDR3: CASSSSGVGNNEQFF

length: 14
V: TRBV24-1
size: .
J: TRBJ1-3
D: TRBD1
DNA: TGTGCCACCAGGCACAGGGGGGCTGGAAACACCATATATTTT
CDR3: CATRHRGAGNTIYF

length: 14
V: TRBV7-9
size: .
J: TRBJ2-7
D: TRBD1
DNA: TGTGCCAGCAGCTCCCGGGACAGGCTCTACGAGCAGTACTTC
CDR3: CASSSRDRLYEQYF

length: 16
V: TRBV11-2
size: .
J: TRBJ1-2
D: .
DNA: TGTGCCAGCAGCTCAACCGGCGGGGGTGGGGGCTATGGCTACACCTTC
CDR3: CASSSTGGGGGYGYTF

length: 15
V: TRBV5-1
size: .
J: TRBJ2-7
D: TRBD1
DNA: TGCGCCAGCAGCTTGGAAGGCAGGGGGCTGTACGAGCAGTACTTC
CDR3: CASSLEGRGLYEQYF

length: 16
V: TRBV6-2/TRBV6-3
size: .
J: TRBJ2-3
D: .
DNA: TGTGCCAGCAGTTATCTCCAGGGCCTTAGCACAGATACGCAGTATTTT
CDR3: CASSYLQGLSTDTQYF

length: 16
V: TRBV7-3
size: .
J: TRBJ2-3
D: .
DNA: TGTGCCAGCAGCCCGCAGACTCCTATGGCCACAGATACGCAGTATTTT
CDR3: CASSPQTPMATDTQYF

length: 15
V: TRBV7-2
size: .
J: TRBJ2-1
D: .
DNA: TGTGCCAGTCCGTACTACGCAGGGTCCTACAATGAGCAGTTCTTC
CDR3: CASPYYAGSYNEQFF

length: 14
V: TRBV19
size: .
J: TRBJ2-1
D: TRBD2
DNA: TGTGCCAGTAGCACGGAGCGGGGCTACAATGAGCAGTTCTTC
CDR3: CASSTERGYNEQFF

length: 17
V: TRBV14
size: once
J: TRBJ1-6
D: .
DNA: TGTGCCAGCAGCCCCTGGACGGGTCGGTCGGGGAATTCACCCCTCCACTTT
CDR3: CASSPWTGRSGNSPLHF

length: 12
V: TRBV19
size: .
J: TRBJ1-2
D: .
DNA: TGTGCCAGTAGTATCCAGGTTGGCGGCTACACCTTC
CDR3: CASSIQVGGYTF

length: 12
V: TRBV12-3/TRBV12-4
size: .
J: TRBJ2-1
D: .
DNA: TGTGCCAGCAGTTTAGTTAACAATGAGCAGTTCTTC
CDR3: CASSLVNNEQFF

length: 13
V: TRBV11-2
size: .
J: TRBJ1-2
D: .
DNA: TGTGCCAGCAGCCCGGGAGCCCCTTATGGCTACACCTTC
CDR3: CASSPGAPYGYTF

length: 13
V: TRBV4-2
size: once
J: TRBJ2-5
D: .
DNA: TGTGCCAGCAGCCCCCAGGGATATGAGACCCAGTACTTC
CDR3: CASSPQGYETQYF

length: 13
V: TRBV12-3/TRBV12-4
size: .
J: TRBJ2-3
D: .
DNA: TGTGCCAGCAGTTTTACAGGCACAGATACGCAGTATTTT
CDR3: CASSFTGTDTQYF

length: 16
V: TRBV7-2
size: .
J: TRBJ2-3
D: TRBD2
DNA: TGTGCCAGCAGCTTATTGGGGGGGGACAGCACAGATACGCAGTATTTT
CDR3: CASSLLGGDSTDTQYF

length: 12
V: TRBV6-1
size: .
J: TRBJ1-3
D: .
DNA: TGTGCCAGCAGTGATGGCGGAAACACCATATATTTT
CDR3: CASSDGGNTIYF

length: 15
V: TRBV19
size: .
J: TRBJ1-4
D: TRBD1
DNA: TGTGCCAGTACCCCCCGCCGGGACAGGGATGAAAAACTGTTTTTT
CDR3: CASTPRRDRDEKLFF

length: 17
V: TRBV6-1
size: .
J: TRBJ2-7
D: .
DNA: TGTGCCAGCAGTGAAGTAGTTGGTGGACACTATTCCTACGAGCAGTACTTC
CDR3: CASSEVVGGHYSYEQYF

length: 14
V: TRBV5-1
size: .
J: TRBJ1-1
D: TRBD1
DNA: TGCGCCAGCAGCAGGGGACAGGGGAGGAATGAAGCTTTCTTT
CDR3: CASSRGQGRNEAFF

length: 12
V: TRBV20-1
size: .
J: TRBJ2-1
D: .
DNA: TGCAGTGCTAGTCGGCCGGGGAATGAGCAGTTCTTC
CDR3: CSASRPGNEQFF

length: 18
V: TRBV7-8
size: .
J: TRBJ1-2
D: .
DNA: TGTGCCAGCAGCTTAGATGCTTCTCTTGGCACCGTGGACTATGGCTACACCTTC
CDR3: CASSLDASLGTVDYGYTF

length: 14
V: TRBV5-1
size: few
J: TRBJ2-7
D: TRBD1
DNA: TGCGCCAGCAGCGTCGGACAGGGGGCGGACGAGCAGTACTTC
CDR3: CASSVGQGADEQYF

length: 12
V: TRBV5-6
size: .
J: TRBJ1-2
D: .
DNA: TGTGCCAGCAGCTCGTCTAACTATGGCTACACCTTC
CDR3: CASSSSNYGYTF

length: 16
V: TRBV6-4
size: .
J: TRBJ2-3
D: .
DNA: TGTGCCAGCAGTGACCGCTTTAGGGACAACACAGATACGCAGTATTTT
CDR3: CASSDRFRDNTDTQYF

length: 16
V: TRBV5-6
size: .
J: TRBJ2-1
D: .
DNA: TGTGCCAGCAGCTTGGTTGGGTCACAGTCTAACAATGAGCAGTTCTTC
CDR3: CASSLVGSQSNNEQFF

length: 16
V: TRBV5-1
size: .
J: TRBJ2-1
D: TRBD2
DNA: TGCGCCAGCAGCCCGAGTACTAGCGGGGGGATAGATGAGCAGTTCTTC
CDR3: CASSPSTSGGIDEQFF

length: 12
V: TRBV10-3
size: .
J: TRBJ2-2
D: TRBD1
DNA: TGTGCCAGCAGACAGGGGGCCGGGGAGCTGTTTTTT
CDR3: CASRQGAGELFF

length: 13
V: TRBV2
size: .
J: TRBJ2-7
D: .
DNA: TGTGCCAGCAGGAACCCCTCGGGTGAGGAGCAGTACTTC
CDR3: CASRNPSGEEQYF

length: 16
V: TRBV24-1
size: .
J: TRBJ2-3
D: TRBD2
DNA: TGTGCCACCAGTGATCCTACTAGCGGGGGGCGAGATACGCAGTATTTT
CDR3: CATSDPTSGGRDTQYF

length: 14
V: TRBV2
size: .
J: TRBJ1-5
D: TRBD1
DNA: TGTGCCAGCGGGGAAACAGGGGTGAATCAGCCCCAGCATTTT
CDR3: CASGETGVNQPQHF

length: 14
V: TRBV19
size: .
J: TRBJ1-1
D: TRBD1
DNA: TGTGCCAGTAGTCCTCGGACAGGGAGTACTGAAGCTTTCTTT
CDR3: CASSPRTGSTEAFF

length: 14
V: TRBV11-2
size: .
J: TRBJ2-1
D: TRBD2
DNA: TGTGCCAGCGCGACTAGCGGGGGGTACAATGAGCAGTTCTTC
CDR3: CASATSGGYNEQFF

length: 14
V: TRBV2
size: .
J: TRBJ2-7
D: .
DNA: TGTGCCAGCAGTGACCGGACAGCTACCTACGAGCAGTACTTC
CDR3: CASSDRTATYEQYF

length: 16
V: TRBV10-3
size: .
J: TRBJ1-2
D: .
DNA: TGTGCCATCAGTGAGTCCGGCCGGGGGTCGGTCTATGGCTACACCTTC
CDR3: CAISESGRGSVYGYTF